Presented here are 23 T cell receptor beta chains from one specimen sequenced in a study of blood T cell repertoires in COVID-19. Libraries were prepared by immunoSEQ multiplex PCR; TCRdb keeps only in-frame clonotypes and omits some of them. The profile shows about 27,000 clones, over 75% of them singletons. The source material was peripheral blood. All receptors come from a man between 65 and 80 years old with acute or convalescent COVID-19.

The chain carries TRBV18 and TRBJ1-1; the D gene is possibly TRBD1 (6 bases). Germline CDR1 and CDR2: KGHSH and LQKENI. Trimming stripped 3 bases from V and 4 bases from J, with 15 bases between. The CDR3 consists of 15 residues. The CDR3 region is CASSPTTGFGTEAFF. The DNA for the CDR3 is TGTGCCAGCTCACCTACCACAGGGTTCGGCACTGAAGCTTTCTTT.

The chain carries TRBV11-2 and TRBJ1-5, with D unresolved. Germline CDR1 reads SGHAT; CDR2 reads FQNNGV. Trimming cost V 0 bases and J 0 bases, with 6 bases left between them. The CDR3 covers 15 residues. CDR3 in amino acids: CASSLDVYSNQPQHF. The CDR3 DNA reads TGTGCCAGCAGCTTAGATGTCTATAGCAATCAGCCCCAGCATTTT. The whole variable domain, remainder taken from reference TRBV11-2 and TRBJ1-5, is EAGVAQSPRYKIIEKRQSVAFWCNPISGHATLYWYQQILGQGPKLLIQFQNNGVVDDSQLPKDRFSAERLKGVDSTLKIQPAKLEDSAVYLCASSLDVYSNQPQHFGDGTRLSIL.

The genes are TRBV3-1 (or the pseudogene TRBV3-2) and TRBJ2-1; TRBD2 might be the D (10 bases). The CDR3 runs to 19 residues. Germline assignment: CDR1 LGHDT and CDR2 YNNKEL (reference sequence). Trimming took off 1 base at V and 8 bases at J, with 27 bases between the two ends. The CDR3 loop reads CASSQGTGEEREGQDEQFF. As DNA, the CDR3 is TGTGCCAGCAGCCAAGGGACAGGGGAGGAGCGGGAGGGCCAGGATGAGCAGTTCTTC.

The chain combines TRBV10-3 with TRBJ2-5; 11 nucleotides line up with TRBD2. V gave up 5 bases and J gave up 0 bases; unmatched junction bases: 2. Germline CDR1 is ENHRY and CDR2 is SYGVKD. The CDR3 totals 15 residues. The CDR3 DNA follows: TGTGCCATCAGTAAGGGACTAGCGGACCAAGAGACCCAGTACTTC. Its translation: CAISKGLADQETQYF.

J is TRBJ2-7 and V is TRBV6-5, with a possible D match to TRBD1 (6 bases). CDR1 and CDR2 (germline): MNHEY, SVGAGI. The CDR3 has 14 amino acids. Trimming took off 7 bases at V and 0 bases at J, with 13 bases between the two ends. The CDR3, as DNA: TGTGCCAGCAATTCCAGGGGAACCTCCTACGAGCAGTACTTC. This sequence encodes CASNSRGTSYEQYF.

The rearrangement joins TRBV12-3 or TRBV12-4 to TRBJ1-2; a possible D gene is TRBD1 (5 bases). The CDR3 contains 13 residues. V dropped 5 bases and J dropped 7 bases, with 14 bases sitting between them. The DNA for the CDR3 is TGTGCCAGCAGTCCGCGGGGGGTCGCTGGCTACACCTTC. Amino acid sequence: CASSPRGVAGYTF.

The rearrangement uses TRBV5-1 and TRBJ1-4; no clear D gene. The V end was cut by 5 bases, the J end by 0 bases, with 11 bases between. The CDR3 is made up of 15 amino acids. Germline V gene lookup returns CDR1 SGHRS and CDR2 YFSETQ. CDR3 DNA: TGCGCCAGCAGTACCGGGATAGCAACTAATGAAAAACTGTTTTTT. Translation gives CASSTGIATNEKLFF.

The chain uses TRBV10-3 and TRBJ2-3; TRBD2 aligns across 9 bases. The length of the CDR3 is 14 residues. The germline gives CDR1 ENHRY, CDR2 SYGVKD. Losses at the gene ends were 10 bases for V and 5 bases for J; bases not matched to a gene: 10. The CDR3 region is CATGRGGHEDTQYF. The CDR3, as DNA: TGTGCCACGGGGCGGGGGGGCCATGAAGATACGCAGTATTTT.

The CDR3 nucleotides read TGTGCCAGTAGTATAGACAGGGGGCATCTCCAGCATTTT. Amino acid sequence: CASSIDRGHLQHF. The V gene is TRBV19, the J gene TRBJ1-5, with 8 bases that match TRBD1. Germline trimming cut 0 bases from V and 12 bases from J; bases unmatched to any gene: 4. Germline V gene data show CDR1 as LNHDA and CDR2 as SQIVND (reference sequence). CDR3 length: 13 residues.

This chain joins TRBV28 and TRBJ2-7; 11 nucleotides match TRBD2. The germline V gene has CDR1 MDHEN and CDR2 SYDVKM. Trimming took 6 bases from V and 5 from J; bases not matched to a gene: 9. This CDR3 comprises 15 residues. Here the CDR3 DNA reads TGTGCCAGCAGCCGAACTAGCGGGAGTTTCCACGAGCAGTACTTC. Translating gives CASSRTSGSFHEQYF.

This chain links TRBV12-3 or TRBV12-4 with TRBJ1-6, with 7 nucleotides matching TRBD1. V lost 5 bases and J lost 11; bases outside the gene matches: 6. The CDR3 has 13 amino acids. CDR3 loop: CASSDRVGAPLHF. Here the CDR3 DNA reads TGTGCCAGCAGTGACAGGGTAGGGGCACCCCTCCACTTT.

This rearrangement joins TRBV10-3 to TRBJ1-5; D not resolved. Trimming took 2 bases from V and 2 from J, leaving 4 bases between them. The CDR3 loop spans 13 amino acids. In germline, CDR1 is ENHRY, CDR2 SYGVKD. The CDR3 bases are TGTGCCATCAGTGAGGAGGGCAATCAGCCCCAGCATTTT. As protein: CAISEEGNQPQHF.

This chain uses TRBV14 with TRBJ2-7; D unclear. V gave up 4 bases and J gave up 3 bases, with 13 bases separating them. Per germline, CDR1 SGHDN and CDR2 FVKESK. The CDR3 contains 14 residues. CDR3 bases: TGTGCCAGCAGCCCCCGCGAAATGATCTACGAGCAGTACTTC. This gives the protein CASSPREMIYEQYF.

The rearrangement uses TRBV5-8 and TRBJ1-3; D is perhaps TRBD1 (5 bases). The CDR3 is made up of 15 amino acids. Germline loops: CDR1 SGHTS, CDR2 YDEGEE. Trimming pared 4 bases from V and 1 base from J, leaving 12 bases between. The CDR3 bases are TGTGCCAGCAGCCCGGGACTTATTTCTGGAAACACCATATATTTT. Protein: CASSPGLISGNTIYF.

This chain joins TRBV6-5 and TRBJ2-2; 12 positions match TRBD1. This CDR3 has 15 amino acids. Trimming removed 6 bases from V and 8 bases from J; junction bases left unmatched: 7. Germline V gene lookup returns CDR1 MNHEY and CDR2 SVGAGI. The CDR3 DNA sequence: TGTGCCAGCAGGGGACAGGGGGCGCGTTCTGGGGAGCTGTTTTTT. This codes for CASRGQGARSGELFF.

This CDR3 reads CASSQGSASSYNSPLHF. DNA of the CDR3: TGCGCCAGCAGCCAAGGAAGTGCGAGCTCCTATAATTCACCCCTCCACTTT. The rearrangement links TRBV4-3 to TRBJ1-6; unclear D gene. Per the germline V gene, CDR1 is LGHNA and CDR2 is YSLEER. This CDR3 contains 17 residues. Trimming took off 1 base at V and 0 bases at J, with 10 bases between the two ends.

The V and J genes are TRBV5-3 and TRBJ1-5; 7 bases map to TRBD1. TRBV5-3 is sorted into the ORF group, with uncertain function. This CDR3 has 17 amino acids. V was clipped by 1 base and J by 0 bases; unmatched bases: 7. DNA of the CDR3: TGTGCCAGAAGCTTGCGCGGGACAGCGTATAGCAATCAGCCCCAGCATTTT. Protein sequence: CARSLRGTAYSNQPQHF.

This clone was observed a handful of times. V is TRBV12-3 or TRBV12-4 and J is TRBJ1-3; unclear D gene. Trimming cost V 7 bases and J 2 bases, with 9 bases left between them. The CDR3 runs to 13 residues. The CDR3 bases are TGTGCCAGCACGGGGAATGCTGGAAACACCATATATTTT. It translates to CASTGNAGNTIYF.

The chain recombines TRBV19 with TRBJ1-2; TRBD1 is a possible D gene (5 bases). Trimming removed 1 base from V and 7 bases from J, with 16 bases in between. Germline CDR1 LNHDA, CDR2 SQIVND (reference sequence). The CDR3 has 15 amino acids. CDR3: CASSIGLQGMRGYTF. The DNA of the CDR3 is TGTGCCAGTAGTATAGGACTTCAGGGAATGCGTGGCTACACCTTC.

The CDR3 DNA is TGTGCCAGCTCATCGACAGCCCAAGAGACCCAGTACTTC. Its protein is CASSSTAQETQYF. The gene calls are TRBV18 and TRBJ2-5; D possibly corresponds to TRBD1 (5 bases). V lost 5 bases and J lost 1, with 8 bases in between. This CDR3 spans 13 amino acids. Germline CDR1 and CDR2: KGHSH and LQKENI.

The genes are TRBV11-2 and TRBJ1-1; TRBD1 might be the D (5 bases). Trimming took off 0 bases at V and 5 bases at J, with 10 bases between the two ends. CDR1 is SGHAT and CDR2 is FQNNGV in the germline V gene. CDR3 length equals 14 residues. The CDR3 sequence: CASSLEGGGTEAFF. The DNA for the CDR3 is TGTGCCAGCAGCTTAGAGGGGGGAGGAACTGAAGCTTTCTTT.

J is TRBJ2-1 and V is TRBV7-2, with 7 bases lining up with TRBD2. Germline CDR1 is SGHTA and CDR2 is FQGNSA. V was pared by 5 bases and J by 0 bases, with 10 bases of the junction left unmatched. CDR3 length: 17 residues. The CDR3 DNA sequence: TGTGCCAGCAGCCGGCGGGGGAGTCCGCTCTCCTACAATGAGCAGTTCTTC. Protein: CASSRRGSPLSYNEQFF. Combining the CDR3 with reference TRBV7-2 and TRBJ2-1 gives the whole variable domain GAGVSQSPSNKVTEKGKDVELRCDPISGHTALYWYRQSLGQGLEFLIYFQGNSAPDKSGLPSDRFSAERTGGSVSTLTIQRTQQEDSAVYLCASSRRGSPLSYNEQFFGPGTRLTVL.

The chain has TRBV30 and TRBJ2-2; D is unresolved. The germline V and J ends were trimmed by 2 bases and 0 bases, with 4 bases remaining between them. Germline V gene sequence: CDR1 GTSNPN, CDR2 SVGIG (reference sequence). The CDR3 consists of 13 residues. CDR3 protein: CAWSTANTGELFF. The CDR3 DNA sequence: TGTGCCTGGAGTACGGCGAACACCGGGGAGCTGTTTTTT. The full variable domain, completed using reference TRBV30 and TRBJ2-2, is SQTIHQWPATLVQPVGSPLSLECTVEGTSNPNLYWYRQAAGRGLQLLFYSVGIGQISSEVPQNLSASRPQDRQFILSSKKLLLSDSGFYLCAWSTANTGELFFGEGSRLTVL.